This T cell receptor beta chain emerged from a study of PD-L1 blockade in urothelial cancer. Study-level information: Men with urothelial cancer arising in the bladder made up about 85% of the roughly 29 patients.

V lost 7 bases to trimming and J lost 7 bases, with 5 bases between them. This CDR3 is 10 amino acids long. Per germline, CDR1 WSHSY and CDR2 SAAADI. Method: immunoSEQ multiplex PCR; TCRdb's copy keeps in-frame clones and lacks some. The sample includes some 110,000 clones, approximately 90% seen only once; the top ten take 3% to 4.5%. Sample time point: peripheral blood 6 weeks after treatment start. Samples were collected from each patient before treatment and during treatment. Each patient gave between 1 and 8 of them in total. This specimen consisted of PBMCs, obtained around atezolizumab (anti-PD-L1) treatment. V is TRBV10-2 and J is TRBJ1-5; D remains unclear. The origin of this receptor is a man in his 60s with urothelial cancer. CDR3 DNA: TGCGCCAGCACTCGGCAGCCCCAGCATTTT. Its protein product is CASTRQPQHF.